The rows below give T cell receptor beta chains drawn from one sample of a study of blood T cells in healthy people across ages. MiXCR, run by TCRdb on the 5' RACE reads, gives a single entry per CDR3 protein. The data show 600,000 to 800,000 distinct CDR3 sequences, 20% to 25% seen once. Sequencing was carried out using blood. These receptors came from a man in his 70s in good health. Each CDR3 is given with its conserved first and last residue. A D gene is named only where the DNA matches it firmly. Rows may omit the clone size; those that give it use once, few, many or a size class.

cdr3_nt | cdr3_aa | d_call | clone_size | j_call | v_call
TGCAGCGTTGAAGGAGGGAGGGAGGGGAATGAGCAGTTCTTC | CSVEGGREGNEQFF | TRBD2 | few | TRBJ2-1 | TRBV29-1
TGTGCCAGCAGTCCACAAACAGGGAACACTGAAGCTTTCTTT | CASSPQTGNTEAFF | - | - | TRBJ1-1 | TRBV12-3/TRBV12-4
TGCGCCAGCAGCCAAGTTGGTGGTAGCGGAGAGACCCAGTACTTC | CASSQVGGSGETQYF | - | few | TRBJ2-5 | TRBV4-1
TGCGCCAGCAGCTTGGCACCCCTAGCGGGAGCTGCAGATACGCAGTATTTT | CASSLAPLAGAADTQYF | TRBD2 | few | TRBJ2-3 | TRBV5-1
TGTGCCAGCAGCCCCAAAACTAGCGGGATCACAGATACGCAGTATTTT | CASSPKTSGITDTQYF | TRBD2 | - | TRBJ2-3 | TRBV7-9
TGCAGCGTCGGGGGACTAGCGGGGGGTCGATACGAGCAGTACTTC | CSVGGLAGGRYEQYF | TRBD2 | - | TRBJ2-7 | TRBV29-1
TGTGCCAGCAGTCAACAGGGGGCGAAGCCCCAGCATTTT | CASSQQGAKPQHF | TRBD1 | few | TRBJ1-5 | TRBV28
TGTGCCAGCAGCGTAGGGGCTAGCGGCTTGAATGAGCAGTTCTTC | CASSVGASGLNEQFF | TRBD2 | few | TRBJ2-1 | TRBV9
TGTGCCAGCAGTGAAGGCCCTTCTAACACCGGGGAGCTGTTTTTT | CASSEGPSNTGELFF | - | once | TRBJ2-2 | TRBV6-1
TGTGCCAGCAGTCCCGGGGGCCCGGGTACGCAGTATTTT | CASSPGGPGTQYF | - | - | TRBJ2-3 | TRBV12-3/TRBV12-4
TGTGCCATCAGAAGACTAGCGGGACCGAGGAATGAGCAGTTCTTC | CAIRRLAGPRNEQFF | TRBD2 | - | TRBJ2-1 | TRBV10-3
TGTGCCAGCAGCTTGGGAGCGGCTAATGAAAAACTGTTTTTT | CASSLGAANEKLFF | - | - | TRBJ1-4 | TRBV7-2
TGCAGCGTACCCCCCCTTTTCTTC | CSVPPLFF | - | many | TRBJ2-1 | TRBV29-1
TGTGCCAGCAGCCAGAGACACTACAATGAGCAGTTCTTC | CASSQRHYNEQFF | - | - | TRBJ2-1 | TRBV7-6
TGCAGTGCTCCAGGGGGCGAACGCAATCAGTCCCAGCATTTT | CSAPGGERNQSQHF | TRBD1 | few | TRBJ1-5 | TRBV20-1
TGTGCCAGCAGCCAAGATCTTCGGGAGTCTGGCTACACCTTC | CASSQDLRESGYTF | - | - | TRBJ1-2 | TRBV3-1